The clone carrying this T cell receptor beta chain was picked up a small number of times. What it binds is unknown. The sample originates from a study of cytomegalovirus exposure and HLA in healthy donors. General observations from the study: Per published accounts, TCR beta sequences correctly predicted the HLA-A and HLA-B alleles of most subjects. Productive status was seen about 90% or about 30% of the time for most TCR beta V segments in an earlier analysis. Reported results showed that the classifier diagnosed cytomegalovirus status with high specificity and sensitivity.

The PCR used 60 Vbeta and 13 Jbeta primers. The method was immunoSEQ multiplex PCR; TCRdb's version includes in-frame clones alone and lacks a portion of them. The sample lists tens of thousands of clones, about two thirds seen once, with around 10% in the top ten. The V and J ends lost 6 bases and 9 bases respectively, with 12 bases between them. The CDR3 length is 13 residues. Germline V gene sequence: CDR1 SGHNT, CDR2 YENEEA. The material sequenced was PBMCs. V is TRBV11-3 and J is TRBJ1-6; D is uncertain. The receptor comes from a woman between 35 and 50 years old in good health and CMV-seropositive. In DNA, the CDR3 is TGTGCCAGCAGTCCCGGAGTTGGTTCACCCCTCCACTTT. This encodes CASSPGVGSPLHF.